This is a list of T cell receptor beta chains from one sample in a study of control samples from healthy donors and cancer patients. Profiling relied on immunoSEQ multiplex PCR, and the TCRdb table lists in-frame clones only, not all of them. The top ten hold about 2.2% of the sample, which has about 120,000 clones, about 90% seen once. What was sequenced was blood. The receptors shown here come from a woman aged 45-60 years in good health. The CDR3 runs from the conserved cysteine through the conserved F or W. Fields, in order: clone size, V gene, D gene, J gene, CDR3 DNA, CDR3 protein. D genes are given only for firm matches. Expanded clones are given a class, and other clones once, few, many or no size at all.

>few|TRBV15|TRBD1|TRBJ2-1
TGTGCCACCAGCGGCAGAGGCGGGACAGGGGGAAAGAATGAGCAGTTCTTC
CATSGRGGTGGKNEQFF
>.|TRBV3-1/TRBV3-2|.|TRBJ1-3
TGTGCCAGCAGCCAAGCTGGAAACACCATATATTTT
CASSQAGNTIYF
>.|TRBV6-5|.|TRBJ2-3
TGTGCCAGCAGCAACAGGGTCACAGATACGCAGTATTTT
CASSNRVTDTQYF
>.|TRBV11-3|.|TRBJ1-1
TGTGCCAGCAGCCCCAAAGGGGCTTCGGACACTGAAGCTTTCTTT
CASSPKGASDTEAFF
>.|TRBV29-1|.|TRBJ1-2
TGCAGCGTCAAAGGGGCAGGGGAGGAGTCCGGTGGCTACACCTTC
CSVKGAGEESGGYTF
>.|TRBV7-2|TRBD2|TRBJ2-7
TGTGCCAGCAGCTTAGGGGCAAGCGGGAGGGCTGTGACCGAGCAGTACTTC
CASSLGASGRAVTEQYF
>.|TRBV10-3|.|TRBJ2-2
TGTGCCATCAGTGATCTCCTGACTAGTTCCGGGGAGCTGTTTTTT
CAISDLLTSSGELFF
>.|TRBV12-2|.|TRBJ2-7
TGTGCAAGTCGCTTCCCCGGACAGGGTCGGACGTCCTACGAGCAGTACTTC
CASRFPGQGRTSYEQYF
>.|TRBV7-8|TRBD1|TRBJ2-7
TGTGCCAGCAGACTCCGGACAGGAGACTACGAGCAGTACTTC
CASRLRTGDYEQYF
>.|TRBV7-2|.|TRBJ1-6
TGTGCCAGCAGCGCCTATAATTCACCCCTCCACTTT
CASSAYNSPLHF
>.|TRBV11-3|TRBD2|TRBJ2-1
TGTGCCAGCAGCTTCACGGGACTAGCGGACTCCTACAATGAGCAGTTCTTC
CASSFTGLADSYNEQFF
>.|TRBV7-9|.|TRBJ1-4
TGTGCCAGCAGCTTAGGACTAGCGGGAGATTGGACTAATGAAAAACTGTTTTTT
CASSLGLAGDWTNEKLFF
>.|TRBV2|.|TRBJ1-5
TGTGCCAGCAGTGAAGGTTTTACAGCGAATCAGCCCCAGCATTTT
CASSEGFTANQPQHF
>.|TRBV28|TRBD1|TRBJ1-5
TGTGCCAGCAGCCACACGACCCAGGGGGCTCAATTGAGGGGACAGCCCCAGCATTTT
CASSHTTQGAQLRGQPQHF
>.|TRBV11-2|TRBD1|TRBJ1-5
TGTGCCAATGCTGACGGACAGGGAATTAGTGAGGGGAGCAATCAGCCCCAGCATTTT
CANADGQGISEGSNQPQHF
>.|TRBV11-1|.|TRBJ2-3
TGTGCCAGCAGTCACCGGGACATCGGAGATACGCAGTATTTT
CASSHRDIGDTQYF
>.|TRBV28|.|TRBJ2-7
TGTGCCAGCAGTCAGGACTACGAGCAGTACTTC
CASSQDYEQYF
>.|TRBV5-6|TRBD1|TRBJ1-1
TGTGCCAGCAGCTGGACAGGGGGCACTGAAGCTTTCTTT
CASSWTGGTEAFF
>.|TRBV6-2/TRBV6-3|TRBD2|TRBJ2-5
TGTGCCAGCAGTCCCAACCACCTAGCGGGGGGTGGTGAGACCCAGTACTTC
CASSPNHLAGGGETQYF
>.|TRBV5-1|TRBD1|TRBJ2-7
TGCGCCAGCGCGGCCCTGACAGGGTCCTCCTACGAGCAGTACTTC
CASAALTGSSYEQYF
>.|TRBV28|.|TRBJ2-1
TGTGCCAGCAGTTTAGGACAGCCCTACAATGAGCAGTTCTTC
CASSLGQPYNEQFF
>.|TRBV2|.|TRBJ1-2
TGTGCCAGCAGTCTCCGTTTTAGCTACACCTTC
CASSLRFSYTF
>.|TRBV29-1|.|TRBJ1-4
TGCAGCGGGGGCAATGAAAAACTGTTTTTT
CSGGNEKLFF
>.|TRBV20-1|TRBD1|TRBJ2-7
TGCAGTGCTAGTTCCGGGACAGGGCTATACGAGCAGTACTTC
CSASSGTGLYEQYF
>.|TRBV27|TRBD1|TRBJ2-7
TGTGCCAGCAGTTTGACGGGACAGACCTACGAGCAGTACTTC
CASSLTGQTYEQYF
>.|TRBV28|.|TRBJ1-2
TGTGCCAGCAGAGAGAGCTATGGCTACACCTTC
CASRESYGYTF
>.|TRBV5-6|.|TRBJ2-7
TGTGCCAGCAGTCTTGTAACGGGGACCGGTAAGAATGAGCAGTACTTC
CASSLVTGTGKNEQYF
>.|TRBV6-5|.|TRBJ1-3
TGTGCCAGCAGTTCTCGGACAAGAAACACCATATATTTT
CASSSRTRNTIYF